The sequence of this TCR beta chain was determined in a study of cytomegalovirus exposure and HLA in healthy donors. Both 60 Vbeta primers and 13 Jbeta primers went into the PCR. Clones were sequenced by immunoSEQ multiplex PCR, and TCRdb holds only the in-frame ones, with some missing. The data contain about 160,000 clones, 70% to 80% of them seen just once; the ten biggest clones take up about 0.8%. Study observations and caveats: Cytomegalovirus status was reportedly diagnosed by the classifier with high sensitivity and specificity. Earlier analysis found most TCR beta V segments productive about 87% or about 30% of the time.

Germline lookup yields CDR1 MDHEN and CDR2 SYDVKM. The V gene lost 4 bases and the J gene lost 8 bases, with 9 bases spanning the gap. The CDR3 loop spans 12 amino acids. Points on this clone: The antigen is unknown.

Sequenced sample: PBMCs. This chain connects TRBV28 to TRBJ2-4, with D uncertain. The TCR comes from a female donor in good health and CMV-seronegative. The CDR3 DNA reads TGTGCCAGCAGTTCCCTCGGAGACATTCAGTACTTC. Amino acid sequence: CASSSLGDIQYF.